These 17 T cell receptor beta chains were sequenced from one sample in a study of early T cells in non-severe SARS-CoV-2 infection. Each CDR3 protein gets one entry after TCRdb re-called the 5' RACE reads with MiXCR. Among 50,000 to 60,000 distinct CDR3 sequences listed, around 8.6% were seen once. Sequenced here: whole blood, sampled at baseline. These receptors all come from an adult who was a healthcare worker with PCR-confirmed SARS-CoV-2 infection or an uninfected control (not recorded which).

This clonotype has a handful of counts. This chain links TRBV19 with TRBJ2-7, with D perhaps TRBD1 or TRBD2 (5 bases each). The CDR3 is 15 residues long. The V gene's germline CDR1 is LNHDA and CDR2 SQIVND (reference sequence). V lost 6 bases to trimming and J lost 2 bases, with 17 bases between them. The CDR3 reads CASSQTSSGTYEQYF. The CDR3 DNA reads as TGTGCCAGTAGCCAAACTAGTTCAGGGACCTACGAGCAGTACTTC.

This clonotype has at least ten counts. The chain combines TRBV5-4 with TRBJ2-1, with 10 positions matching TRBD2. Trimming took 6 bases from V and 9 from J; bases not matched to a gene: 15. The germline V gene has CDR1 SGHNT and CDR2 YYREEE (reference sequence). CDR3 size: 16 residues. The CDR3 DNA is TGTGCCAGCACCGCGGCCGAGCGGGGGGGTATGATTGAGCAGTTCTTC. It specifies CASTAAERGGMIEQFF. Complete variable domain (other parts from reference TRBV5-4 and TRBJ2-1): ETGVTQSPTHLIKTRGQQVTLRCSSQSGHNTVSWYQQALGQGPQFIFQYYREEENGRGNFPPRFSGLQFPNYSSELNVNALELDDSALYLCASTAAERGGMIEQFFGPGTRLTVL.

The sample holds many counts of this clonotype. The chain is built from TRBV30 and TRBJ2-7; D gene unclear. Trimming removed 0 bases at V and 6 bases at J, with 12 bases between. The CDR3 length is 13 residues. Germline V gene data show CDR1 as GTSNPN and CDR2 as SVGIG (reference sequence). The chain's CDR3 is CAWSVYMGGEQYF. CDR3 bases: TGTGCCTGGAGTGTTTATATGGGTGGCGAGCAGTACTTC.

This clonotype was observed a handful of times. V and J are TRBV3-1 and TRBJ1-1; 7 bases match TRBD1. V lost 3 bases, J lost 1 base, and 11 bases stayed unmatched. The CDR3 contains 17 residues. Germline CDR1 LGHDT, CDR2 YNNKEL (reference sequence). The CDR3: CASSHPQGQLSNTEAFF. CDR3 DNA sequence: TGTGCCAGCAGCCACCCACAGGGGCAACTTTCGAACACTGAAGCTTTCTTT.

This clonotype was detected only a few times. The rearrangement uses TRBV4-1 and TRBJ2-7; 8 bases map to TRBD2. The J segment lost 0 bases and the V segment lost 3 bases, leaving 7 bases of the junction unmatched. Germline V CDR1 and CDR2: MGHRA, YSYEKL. This CDR3 is built from 16 residues. The CDR3 nucleotides are TGCGCCAGCAGCCAGGGGGGCGGGAGGTTCTCCTACGAGCAGTACTTC. It translates to CASSQGGGRFSYEQYF.

This clonotype was observed a handful of times. This chain joins TRBV9 and TRBJ1-2; D not resolved. V was pared by 2 bases and J by 8 bases, with 16 bases between. This CDR3 has 14 residues. Germline CDR1 is SGDLS and CDR2 is YYNGEE. The CDR3 sequence: CASSVGTDGWGYTF. The CDR3 DNA sequence: TGTGCCAGCAGCGTGGGAACAGACGGATGGGGCTACACCTTC.

The J gene is TRBJ1-3, the V gene TRBV6-2 or TRBV6-3, with TRBD1 identical over 11 bases. This CDR3 is 17 amino acids long. The V segment lost 2 bases and the J segment 2 bases; nucleotides outside the gene matches: 5. Germline-derived CDR1 and CDR2 are MNHEY and SVGEGT. CDR3 region: CASSYRGQGATGNTIYF. The CDR3 coding sequence is TGTGCCAGCAGTTACCGCGGACAGGGGGCAACTGGAAACACCATATATTTT.

This clonotype appeared a few times. The gene calls are TRBV20-1 and TRBJ2-1, with D tentatively TRBD2 (6 bases). Between the trimmed V and J ends, which lost 2 bases and 7 bases, there was a span of 15 bases. The V gene's germline CDR1 is DFQATT and CDR2 SNEGSKA (reference sequence). This CDR3 contains 14 residues. The CDR3 sequence is CSARPGTSMNEQFF. The CDR3 nucleotides read TGCAGTGCTAGACCAGGTACTAGCATGAATGAGCAGTTCTTC.

The rearrangement uses TRBV30 and TRBJ1-5, with D uncertain. Germline V lookup: CDR1 GTSNPN, CDR2 SVGIG (reference sequence). V shed 2 bases and J shed 6 bases, with 8 bases lying between them. The CDR3 is 12 amino acids. CDR3 DNA: TGTGCCTGGAGTCGTGTAGGTCAGCCCCAGCATTTT. It encodes CAWSRVGQPQHF.

The sample holds a few counts of this clonotype. The gene calls are TRBV7-9 and TRBJ2-1, with 7 bases matching TRBD2. V was pared by 2 bases and J by 0 bases, with 4 bases of the junction left unmatched. Germline values: CDR1 SEHNR, CDR2 FQNEAQ (reference sequence). CDR3 size: 16 residues. Here the CDR3 reads CASSLWRGSSYNEQFF. CDR3 nucleotide sequence: TGTGCCAGCAGCTTATGGCGCGGGAGCTCCTACAATGAGCAGTTCTTC.

This clonotype was observed a few times. This sequence joins TRBV20-1 and TRBJ2-7; TRBD2 matches at 9 bases. The junction had 8 bases not matched to a gene; V was cut back by 6 bases and J by 5 bases. The CDR3 spans 13 residues. The V gene's germline CDR1 is DFQATT and CDR2 SNEGSKA (reference sequence). In DNA form, the CDR3 reads TGCAGTGCAGCCGGGACTAGCACCCACGAGCAGTACTTC. Encoded protein: CSAAGTSTHEQYF.

This clonotype showed up just a few times. The chain has TRBV6-1 and TRBJ1-5; D remains ambiguous. CDR1 and CDR2 (germline): MNHNS, SASEGT. The V gene lost 4 bases and the J gene lost 5 bases, with 9 bases spanning the gap. The CDR3 totals 13 residues. The DNA of the CDR3 is TGTGCCAGCAGTGTTCCTTATGATCAGCCCCAGCATTTT. This codes for CASSVPYDQPQHF.

This clonotype was seen repeatedly, ten times or more. The chain is built from TRBV13 and TRBJ1-6; D may be TRBD1 (6 bases). Germline V CDR1 and CDR2: PRHDT, FYEKMQ (reference sequence). The V gene lost 7 bases and the J gene lost 9 bases, with 16 bases spanning the gap. The CDR3 length is 14 residues. CDR3 in DNA: TGTGCCAGCAATCTCGGGGGCGAGCGTTCACCCCTCCACTTT. Its protein is CASNLGGERSPLHF.

The V call is TRBV19, the J call TRBJ1-5; a weak D match, TRBD1 (6 bases). Germline V gene data show CDR1 as LNHDA and CDR2 as SQIVND (reference sequence). Trimming took 7 bases from V and 9 from J, leaving 16 bases between them. This CDR3 region has 13 residues. Here the CDR3 DNA reads TGTGCCAGTAAGGATACAGGGCACGGGCCCCAGCATTTT. It yields the protein CASKDTGHGPQHF.

The chain combines TRBV12-3 or TRBV12-4 with TRBJ2-5; D possibly corresponds to TRBD1 (8 bases). Trimming stripped 6 bases from V and 3 bases from J, with 14 bases between. This CDR3 spans 14 amino acids. The DNA for the CDR3 is TGTGCCAGCAGGATAACAGGGGGGGAAGAGACCCAGTACTTC. Its translation: CASRITGGEETQYF.

The V gene is TRBV6-4, the J gene TRBJ2-3, with D unclear. Germline V gene lookup returns CDR1 MRHNA and CDR2 SNTAGT. CDR3 size: 13 residues. The V end lost 2 bases, the J end lost 0 bases, and 3 bases lay between the germline ends. The CDR3 is CASSDLSTDTQYF. CDR3 coding DNA: TGTGCCAGCAGTGACCTTAGCACAGATACGCAGTATTTT.

This clonotype was detected many times. The genes are TRBV27 and TRBJ2-4, with no clear D. This CDR3 is 14 amino acids long. V lost 5 bases and J 0 bases, leaving 8 bases between the germline ends. Germline V lookup: CDR1 MNHEY, CDR2 SMNVEV (reference sequence). CDR3 DNA sequence: TGTGCCAGCAGTACCGATTTAGCCAAAAACATTCAGTACTTC. Residues: CASSTDLAKNIQYF.